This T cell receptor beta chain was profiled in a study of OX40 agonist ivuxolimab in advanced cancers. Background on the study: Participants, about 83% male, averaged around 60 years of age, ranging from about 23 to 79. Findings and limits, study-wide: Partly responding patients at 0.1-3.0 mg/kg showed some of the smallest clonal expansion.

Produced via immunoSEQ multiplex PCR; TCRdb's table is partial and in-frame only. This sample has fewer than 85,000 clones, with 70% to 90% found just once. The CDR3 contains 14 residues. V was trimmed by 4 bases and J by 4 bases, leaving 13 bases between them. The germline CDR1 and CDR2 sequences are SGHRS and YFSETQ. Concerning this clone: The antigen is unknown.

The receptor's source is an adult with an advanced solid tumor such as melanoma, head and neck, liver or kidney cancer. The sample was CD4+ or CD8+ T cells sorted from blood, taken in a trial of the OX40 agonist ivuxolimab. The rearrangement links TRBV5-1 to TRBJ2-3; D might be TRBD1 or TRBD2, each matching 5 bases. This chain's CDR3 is CASSIERGADTQYF. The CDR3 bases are TGCGCCAGCAGCATTGAGAGAGGGGCAGATACGCAGTATTTT.